The clone carrying this T cell receptor (beta chain) has only a few counts. Sequencing was performed with immunoSEQ multiplex PCR; in TCRdb, only in-frame clones are kept and a portion is missing. This table has about 670,000 clones, around 90% appearing once. Per the germline V gene, CDR1 is SGHRS and CDR2 is YFSETQ. This CDR3 comprises 16 residues. Trimming at V came to 0 bases and at J to 7 bases, leaving 8 bases not matched to a gene. The sample comes from a study of blood T cell repertoires in COVID-19. This chain uses TRBV5-1 with TRBJ1-4; 8 bases match TRBD1. The sequence was obtained from a young woman with acute or convalescent COVID-19. Source material: peripheral blood. The CDR3 reads CASSLVDRGRSEKLFF. The DNA for the CDR3 is TGCGCCAGCAGCTTGGTCGACAGGGGACGGAGTGAAAAACTGTTTTTT.